This T cell receptor beta chain was found in a study of post-analysis software for immune sequencing data. Whole-study results and caveats: TRBV5-6, TRBV5-1 and TRBV20-1 belonged to a set of roughly five TRBV segments that were more frequent in patients than controls.

cDNA libraries for TCR beta contained unique molecular identifiers. MiXCR, applied by TCRdb to the PCR reads, yields one record per CDR3 protein. The sample holds roughly 800,000 distinct CDR3 sequences; roughly 27% are singletons and the top ten take roughly 0.57%. With 2 bases removed from V and 10 bases from J, the gap between germline ends came to 11 bases. Germline V gene lookup returns CDR1 SGHRS and CDR2 YFSETQ. The CDR3 is 12 amino acids. Details on this clonotype: Its antigen is currently unknown.

The chain has TRBV5-1 and TRBJ2-3; D is perhaps TRBD2 (5 bases). This clonotype originated in a girl aged 5-17 years with multiple sclerosis. The sample consisted of blood. The CDR3 spells CASSLGSVAQYF. The CDR3 DNA reads as TGCGCCAGCAGCTTAGGGAGTGTGGCGCAGTATTTT.